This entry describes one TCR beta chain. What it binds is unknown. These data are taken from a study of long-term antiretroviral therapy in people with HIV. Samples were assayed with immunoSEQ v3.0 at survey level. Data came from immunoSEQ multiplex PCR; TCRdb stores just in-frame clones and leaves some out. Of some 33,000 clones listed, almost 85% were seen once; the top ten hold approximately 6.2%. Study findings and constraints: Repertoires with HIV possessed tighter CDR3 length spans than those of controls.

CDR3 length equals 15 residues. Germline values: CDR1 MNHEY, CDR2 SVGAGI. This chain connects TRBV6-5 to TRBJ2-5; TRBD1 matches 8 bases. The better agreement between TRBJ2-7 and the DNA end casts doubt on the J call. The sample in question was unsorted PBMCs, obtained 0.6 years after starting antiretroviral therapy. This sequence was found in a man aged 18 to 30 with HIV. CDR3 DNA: TGTGCCAGCAGTTACTCCCCGGACAGGGCCTACGAGCAGTACTTC. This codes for CASSYSPDRAYEQYF.